The clone carrying this T cell receptor (beta chain) has only a few counts. This record belongs to a study of T cells after yellow fever vaccination. Background on the study: Fractions containing few cells were prepared with SMART-Seq v4 Ultra Low Input.

MiXCR was run by TCRdb on the 5' RACE reads, yielding one entry per CDR3 protein. The table includes around 500,000 distinct CDR3 sequences, around a fifth detected once. CDR1 and CDR2 from the germline V gene are GTSNPN and SVGIG (reference sequence). The CDR3 covers 12 residues. V was shortened by 8 bases and J by 7 bases, with 14 bases between the two germline ends. This chain joins TRBV30 and TRBJ1-4, with unresolved D. This receptor was obtained from a man younger than 35 who received the YFV17D yellow fever vaccine. The sample here was PBMCs, taken less than 25 days after the first yellow fever vaccination. CDR3 sequence: CARDEGGEKLFF. CDR3 DNA: TGTGCCCGGGATGAGGGAGGTGAAAAACTGTTTTTT.